This T cell receptor beta chain was sequenced in a study of regulatory T cells in long-lasting Graves disease (dated by TCRdb to the early 2020s). For the wider study: Persistent Graves' disease was defined as persistently positive TSH receptor autoantibodies together with antithyroid drug treatment for over 5 years. In the clinical cohort, patients with persistent Graves' disease had used antithyroid drugs for an average of about 9.3 years. The study took place in China and was registered as a clinical trial. TCR sequencing covered roughly 13 persistent and 20 newly diagnosed Graves' disease patients, around 35 samples in total. This study used TCR sequencing and RNA sequencing of peripheral blood to compare persistent Graves' disease patients against newly diagnosed Graves' disease patients.

This clonotype has at least ten counts. Its antigen has not been determined. No much larger clone exists at a distance of one base, and base qualities are not known. After removal of 3 bases from V and 2 bases from J, the junction retains 4 bases not matched to a gene. The germline V gene supplies CDR1 SQVTM and CDR2 ANQGSEA. There are 14 amino acids in the CDR3, from cysteine to phenylalanine inclusive. The CDR3 DNA has 42 bases and is translated from base 1. The intended sense of this specimen's time point label: persistent/refractory GD, antithyroid drugs over 5 years with positive TRAb. RNA was extracted from PBMCs in TRIzol for both TCR sequencing and RNA sequencing. Graves' disease was diagnosed according to American Thyroid Association guidelines. Recruitment of patients was carried out at an endocrinology department in Xi'an, China. Each patient gave around 9.2 milliliters of peripheral blood, collected in an EDTA anticoagulant tube. Ficoll Paque Plus density gradient separation was used to isolate PBMCs, and no further T cell sorting was performed. RNA quality was checked with an Agilent 2100 Bioanalyzer and agarose gel, and concentration with a NanoDrop 2000.

Library preparation used multiplex PCR. Sequencing relied on an Illumina HiSeq 4000. To build TCR beta libraries, CDR3 regions were amplified by Arm-PCR using iRepertoire HTBI primers. Before sequencing, the PCR products went through gel purification. Regarding the original processing steps: A total of 62 TRBV and some 15 TRBJ segments were identified across samples and were used for gene usage analysis of CDR3 amino acid clonotypes. COPE and FqMerger were used to merge filtered high-quality paired reads into contigs. BLAST was used to align contigs to IMGT TRBV, TRBD and TRBJ reference genes, with CDR3 defined following IMGT. Clonotypes above 0.1% frequency were classified as highly expanded clones. Shannon entropy was used to measure repertoire diversity, and the Gini coefficient was used to measure V-J evenness. A clonotype was considered public if more than one individual shared it. TCRdb reprocessing: public reads trimmed at Q25 with fastp, clones called with MiXCR, in-frame beta chains kept. Every distinct CDR3 protein forms one entry, paired with its most common genes and DNA. What appears here as the V and J calls and clone size reflects TCRdb's work, not the paper's. Counted in this sample were some 420,000 distinct CDR3 sequences; less than 25% of them appeared once. Around 12% of the sample goes to the ten largest clones.

Broader findings and caveats from the paper: The authors acknowledged the small sample size as a limitation that may reduce accuracy. Sequencing and analysis were limited to the TCR beta chain. Compared with newly diagnosed patients, patients with persistent Graves' disease had lower TCR Shannon entropy and fewer highly expanded clones, which suggests clonal expansion. Preferential use of TRBV28, TRBJ1-2 and TRBJ2-5 was observed in persistent disease, whereas TRBV20-1 and TRBJ2-1 were favored in newly diagnosed disease. The study examined only peripheral blood because the primary lesion, thyroid tissue, could not be accessed. Patients with persistent disease shared more public clonotypes (about 2,700) than newly diagnosed patients did (966).

This receptor was taken from a female donor with Graves disease. The rearrangement joined TRBV29-1 to TRBJ2-5, with 9 central nucleotides matching TRBD2. The material was peripheral blood mononuclear cells (PBMCs), obtained when the disease was refractory, from a patient treated with antithyroid drugs. The base sequence is TGCAGCGTTGATCATAGCGGGGGACAAGAGACCCAGTACTTC. Its amino acids are CSVDHSGGQETQYF.